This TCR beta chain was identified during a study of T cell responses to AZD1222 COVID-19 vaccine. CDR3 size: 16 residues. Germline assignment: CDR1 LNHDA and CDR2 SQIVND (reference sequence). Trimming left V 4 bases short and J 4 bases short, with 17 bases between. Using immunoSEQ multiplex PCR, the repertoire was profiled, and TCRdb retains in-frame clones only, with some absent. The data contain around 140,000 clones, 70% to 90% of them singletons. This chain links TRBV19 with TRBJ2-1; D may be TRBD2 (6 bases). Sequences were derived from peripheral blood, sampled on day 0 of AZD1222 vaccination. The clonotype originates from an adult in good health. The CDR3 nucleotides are TGTGCCAGTAGTACCCAAGGGACTTCACCTTACAATGAGCAGTTCTTC. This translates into CASSTQGTSPYNEQFF.